The 29 T cell receptor beta chains listed next were all sequenced from one sample in a study of radiation and T cells in renal cell carcinoma (dated by TCRdb to about 2020). Receptor libraries were prepared by the immunoSEQ multiplex PCR assay. TCRdb carries this immuneACCESS record with in-frame sequences only. Its versions omit some clonotypes, under half of them owing to an unresolved V gene in the studies checked, with the rest unexplained. The sample records over 120,000 clones, 70% to 90% of which are singletons. The ten largest make up about 12% of the sample. The sample's time point label, in plain terms: baseline pretreatment blood. In the paper's terms, the treatment or condition label means: 15 Gy SBRT to primary tumor, nephrectomy 4 weeks later. The sample in question was blood, obtained from a patient whose treatment included radiotherapy and nephrectomy. The receptor set was obtained from a woman between 50 and 59 years old with renal cell carcinoma.

Concerning this clone: A read error may produce the germline difference seen at one junction end. V gene TRBV6-1 combines with J gene TRBJ2-5; 12 nucleotides line up with TRBD2. Germline CDR1 MNHNS, CDR2 SASEGT. The CDR3 runs to 15 residues. CDR3 region: CASNPLAGGQGTQYF. The CDR3 bases are TGTGCCAGCAATCCACTAGCGGGGGGCCAAGGGACCCAGTACTTC.

The V and J genes are TRBV5-5 and TRBJ2-2; 7 nucleotides agree with TRBD2. The CDR3 has 15 residues. From germline, CDR1 is SGHKS and CDR2 YYEKEE (reference sequence). V was pared by 5 bases and J by 0 bases, with 4 bases of the junction left unmatched. The chain's CDR3 is CASRTAGSNTGELFF. The CDR3 nucleotides read TGTGCCAGCAGGACAGCGGGGTCGAACACCGGGGAGCTGTTTTTT.

The V gene is TRBV30, the J gene TRBJ2-1; 10 nucleotides match TRBD2. The CDR3 contains 14 residues. Germline V gene lookup returns CDR1 GTSNPN and CDR2 SVGIG (reference sequence). V lost 3 bases, J lost 8 bases, and 7 bases stayed unmatched. CDR3 protein: CAWRSPSGGYEQFF. The CDR3 nucleotides are TGTGCCTGGAGGTCCCCTAGCGGGGGCTATGAGCAGTTCTTC.

CDR3 bases: TGTGCCAGCAGCTTGGAGGCTGCAGGGGAACGGGAAGCTTTCTTT. Translation: CASSLEAAGEREAFF. The chain links TRBV5-4 to TRBJ1-1; the D gene is possibly TRBD1 (6 bases). The CDR3 totals 15 residues. CDR1 and CDR2 from the germline V gene are SGHNT and YYREEE (reference sequence). V was cut by 0 bases and J by 8 bases, with 17 bases left in between.

The CDR3 is CASSESGLYPGDEQFF. Here the CDR3 DNA reads TGTGCCAGCAGTGAATCCGGGTTATACCCGGGGGATGAGCAGTTCTTC. This chain connects TRBV25-1 to TRBJ2-1, with a weak D call TRBD2 (6 bases). This CDR3 region has 16 residues. The germline CDR1 and CDR2 sequences are MGHDK and SYGVNS. V dropped 1 base and J dropped 8 bases, with 18 bases sitting between them.

This clone was observed a single time. The rearrangement joins TRBV7-9 to TRBJ1-4, with D possibly being TRBD1 (5 bases). V lost 5 bases and J lost 4, with 14 bases in between. Germline values: CDR1 SEHNR, CDR2 FQNEAQ (reference sequence). This CDR3 is 15 amino acids long. CDR3 loop: CASSPTGGNNEKLFF. The DNA of the CDR3 is TGTGCCAGCAGCCCTACTGGGGGTAATAATGAAAAACTGTTTTTT.

CDR3 nucleotides: TGTGCCAGCAGCCCTAGGGACAGTCAAGAGACCCAGTACTTC. Its protein is CASSPRDSQETQYF. The chain uses TRBV7-8 and TRBJ2-5; 7 bases line up with TRBD1. The CDR3 sequence is 14 residues long. Germline V CDR1 and CDR2: SGHVS, FQNEAQ. J gave up 2 bases and V 5 bases, and 5 bases lay outside the gene matches.

The chain is built from TRBV5-6 and TRBJ2-3; 8 bases align to TRBD2. The germline CDR1 and CDR2 sequences are SGHDT and YYEEEE. The CDR3 is 16 residues long. The V segment lost 1 base and the J segment 1 base; nucleotides outside the gene matches: 5. The DNA of the CDR3 is TGTGCCAGCAGCTTGAATTGGCGGGGGGGCACAGATACGCAGTATTTT. Its translation: CASSLNWRGGTDTQYF.

The chain combines TRBV5-1 with TRBJ2-3; D not resolved. Trimming took 0 bases from V and 0 from J, leaving 11 bases between them. The CDR3 sequence is 16 residues long. Germline CDR1 is SGHRS and CDR2 is YFSETQ. The CDR3, as DNA: TGCGCCAGCAGCTTGGACCTCCCGATTAGCACAGATACGCAGTATTTT. It encodes CASSLDLPISTDTQYF.

CDR3 sequence: CASSQSPVGANSPLHF. The CDR3 nucleotides read TGTGCCAGCAGCCAGTCGCCGGTGGGGGCTAATTCACCCCTCCACTTT. The chain is built from TRBV7-3 and TRBJ1-6; TRBD1 might be the D (6 bases). There are 16 residues in the CDR3. Trimming shortened V by 5 bases and J by 6 bases, and 17 bases separated the two germline ends. Looked up from germline, CDR1 is SGHTA and CDR2 is FQGTGA.

The rearrangement joins TRBV2 to TRBJ2-3; D not resolved. The CDR3 runs to 15 residues. Trimming took off 2 bases at V and 5 bases at J, with 14 bases between the two ends. Germline loops: CDR1 SNHLY, CDR2 FYNNEI. The CDR3 bases are TGTGCCAGCAGTGAAAGGGTTTTCAGAAGAGATACGCAGTATTTT. Encoded protein: CASSERVFRRDTQYF. The variable domain in full, with the rest retrieved from reference TRBV2 and TRBJ2-3, is EPEVTQTPSHQVTQMGQEVILRCVPISNHLYFYWYRQILGQKVEFLVSFYNNEISEKSEIFDDQFSVERPDGSNFTLKIRSTKLEDSAMYFCASSERVFRRDTQYFGPGTRLTVL.

This sequence joins TRBV5-1 and TRBJ2-1; D is unclear. The CDR3 loop spans 15 amino acids. V was shortened by 4 bases and J by 0 bases, with 11 bases between the two germline ends. The germline CDR1 and CDR2 sequences are SGHRS and YFSETQ. The CDR3 sequence is CASSRVMSSYNEQFF. Written as DNA, the CDR3 is TGCGCCAGCAGCCGCGTCATGAGCTCCTACAATGAGCAGTTCTTC.

The rearrangement joins TRBV14 to TRBJ1-2; D is uncertain. CDR3 length: 14 residues. CDR1 and CDR2 from the germline V gene are SGHDN and FVKESK. Trimming removed 0 bases at V and 3 bases at J, with 8 bases between. CDR3 in amino acids: CASSQDRVDYGYTF. The CDR3 nucleotides are TGTGCCAGCAGCCAAGACCGGGTTGACTATGGCTACACCTTC.

J is TRBJ1-5 and V is TRBV6-6, with 8 bases identical to TRBD1. The CDR3 consists of 14 residues. Trimming removed 7 bases from V and 3 bases from J; junction bases left unmatched: 5. Germline loops: CDR1 MNHNY, CDR2 SVGAGI (reference sequence). The CDR3 reads CASTPDRDNQPQHF. The CDR3 nucleotides read TGTGCCAGCACCCCGGACAGGGACAATCAGCCCCAGCATTTT.

The CDR3 DNA is TGTGCCAGCAGTTTATCGGGACAGGGGGCCTTTGGAGAGACCCAGTACTTC. Translating it yields CASSLSGQGAFGETQYF. This chain joins TRBV28 and TRBJ2-5; 12 bases agree with TRBD1. Germline CDR1 and CDR2: MDHEN and SYDVKM. V was pared by 1 base and J by 4 bases, with 7 bases of the junction left unmatched. This CDR3 is built from 17 residues. The complete variable domain, with remaining parts taken from reference TRBV28 and TRBJ2-5, reads DVKVTQSSRYLVKRTGEKVFLECVQDMDHENMFWYRQDPGLGLRLIYFSYDVKMKEKGDIPEGYSVSREKKERFSLILESASTNQTSMYLCASSLSGQGAFGETQYFGPGTRLLVL.

The CDR3 bases are TGTGCCAGTCTAGGCTCCCGGGACAGGGAAGCCTACGAGCAGTACTTC. As protein: CASLGSRDREAYEQYF. The chain joins TRBV11-2 to TRBJ2-7; 9 nucleotides match TRBD1. V was clipped by 9 bases and J by 2 bases; unmatched bases: 14. Germline V CDR1 and CDR2: SGHAT, FQNNGV. The CDR3 sequence is 16 residues long.

The chain employs TRBV5-6 and TRBJ1-1, with D possibly TRBD1 on 5 matching bases. V lost 1 base to trimming and J lost 1 base, with 8 bases between them. Germline CDR1 and CDR2: SGHDT and YYEEEE. This CDR3 is 14 amino acids long. As DNA, the CDR3 is TGTGCCAGCAGCTTGAGGCAGGGGAACACTGAAGCTTTCTTT. It codes for CASSLRQGNTEAFF.

The chain combines TRBV7-9 with TRBJ2-1; unclear D gene. The CDR3 runs 11 residues. The V end was cut by 11 bases, the J end by 8 bases, with 13 bases between. Germline V gene lookup returns CDR1 SEHNR and CDR2 FQNEAQ (reference sequence). CDR3 in amino acids: CAGQVRDEQFF. The CDR3 nucleotides are TGTGCCGGCCAAGTTAGGGATGAGCAGTTCTTC. Full variable domain (missing parts from reference TRBV7-9 and TRBJ2-1): DTGVSQNPRHKITKRGQNVTFRCDPISEHNRLYWYRQTLGQGPEFLTYFQNEAQLEKSRLLSDRFSAERPKGSFSTLEIQRTEQGDSAMYLCAGQVRDEQFFGPGTRLTVL.

CDR3 sequence: CASSINLQGWYGYTF. DNA for the CDR3: TGTGCCAGTAGTATTAATCTCCAGGGGTGGTATGGCTACACCTTC. The gene calls are TRBV19 and TRBJ1-2; D is perhaps TRBD1 (6 bases). Deletions cut 3 bases from V and 5 bases from J, with 16 bases between. Germline lookup yields CDR1 LNHDA and CDR2 SQIVND (reference sequence). This CDR3 has 15 residues.

This clone was observed a single time. This chain joins TRBV5-1 and TRBJ1-1; tentative D call: TRBD1 (6 bases). Germline assignment: CDR1 SGHRS and CDR2 YFSETQ. This CDR3 comprises 14 residues. V was trimmed by 7 bases and J by 5 bases, leaving 18 bases between them. CDR3 sequence: CASGRTAGNTEAFF. The CDR3 coding sequence is TGCGCCAGCGGACGGACAGCTGGGAATACTGAAGCTTTCTTT.

V usage is TRBV4-2 and J usage is TRBJ1-5; 8 bases align to TRBD1. The trim removed 2 bases at V and 1 base at J, leaving 10 bases unmatched. Germline-derived CDR1 and CDR2 are LGHNA and YNFKEQ. The CDR3 extends over 18 amino acids. CDR3 DNA sequence: TGTGCCAGCAGCCAACACCCGGGTGGACAGGGAAGCAATCAGCCCCAGCATTTT. This encodes CASSQHPGGQGSNQPQHF.

This clone was picked up a small number of times. This rearrangement joins TRBV18 to TRBJ1-1; D might be TRBD1 (5 bases). Germline V lookup: CDR1 KGHSH, CDR2 LQKENI. The CDR3 extends over 12 amino acids. V dropped 2 bases and J dropped 6 bases, with 7 bases sitting between them. DNA of the CDR3: TGTGCCAGCTCACCAACAGGCTCTGAAGCTTTCTTT. It is translated as CASSPTGSEAFF.

CDR3 nucleotides: TGTGCCACCAGCGGCCCAGCTAGCGGGGGCCAAGAGACCCAGTACTTC. The encoded protein is CATSGPASGGQETQYF. The chain links TRBV15 to TRBJ2-5, with 10 bases lining up with TRBD2. The germline gives CDR1 LNHNV, CDR2 YYDKDF (reference sequence). The CDR3 is 16 residues long. V lost 5 bases to trimming and J lost 1 base; unmatched junction nucleotides: 7. The whole variable domain, remainder taken from reference TRBV15 and TRBJ2-5, is DAMVIQNPRYQVTQFGKPVTLSCSQTLNHNVMYWYQQKSSQAPKLLFHYYDKDFNNEADTPDNFQSRRPNTSFCFLDIRSPGLGDTAMYLCATSGPASGGQETQYFGPGTRLLVL.

The CDR3: CASSVGGTGNSPLHF. CDR3 nucleotide sequence: TGTGCCAGCAGTGTGGGGGGCACGGGGAATTCACCCCTCCACTTT. The rearrangement uses TRBV2 and TRBJ1-6, with D possibly being TRBD1 (6 bases). The ends were cut back, 4 bases at V and 7 bases at J, with 14 bases in the middle. Germline V gives CDR1 SNHLY, CDR2 FYNNEI. The CDR3 covers 15 residues.

The rearrangement uses TRBV6-1 and TRBJ1-5; the D is unclear. Between the trimmed V and J ends, which lost 1 base and 1 base, there was a span of 5 bases. CDR1 and CDR2 from the germline V gene are MNHNS and SASEGT. The CDR3 is 14 amino acids. CDR3 coding DNA: TGTGCCAGCAGTGAAGGTGGAAGCAATCAGCCCCAGCATTTT. It yields the protein CASSEGGSNQPQHF.

The rearrangement links TRBV7-6 to TRBJ1-4; D is uncertain. The length of the CDR3 is 14 residues. Germline assignment: CDR1 SGHVS and CDR2 FNYEAQ. Trimming removed 3 bases from V and 4 bases from J, with 9 bases in between. The chain's CDR3 is CASSLGGSNEKLFF. The CDR3 nucleotides are TGTGCCAGCAGCTTGGGTGGCAGTAATGAAAAACTGTTTTTT.

This clone was observed a few times. The chain has TRBV7-9 and TRBJ1-2; no firm D call. V lost 2 bases, J lost 4 bases, and 8 bases lay in between. Germline V CDR1 and CDR2: SEHNR, FQNEAQ (reference sequence). This CDR3 has 13 amino acids. The CDR3 DNA is TGTGCCAGCAGCTTATCGTTGTCCTATGGCTACACCTTC. Its protein is CASSLSLSYGYTF.

The chain joins TRBV7-2 to TRBJ2-4; 7 bases align to TRBD1. This CDR3 has 19 amino acids. V was clipped by 4 bases and J by 0 bases; unmatched bases: 15. Germline V gene lookup returns CDR1 SGHTA and CDR2 FQGNSA. Here the CDR3 DNA reads TGTGCCAGCAGCTCTAGGGGCTTACAGGGGATACTAGCCAAAAACATTCAGTACTTC. This gives the protein CASSSRGLQGILAKNIQYF.

This clone was seen only once. This CDR3 is CASSLVGGGADTQYF. In DNA form, the CDR3 reads TGTGCCAGCAGCTTAGTCGGCGGGGGAGCAGATACGCAGTATTTT. The V gene is TRBV7-6, the J gene TRBJ2-3, with 7 positions matching TRBD2. The CDR3 is made up of 15 amino acids. Germline values: CDR1 SGHVS, CDR2 FNYEAQ. Trimming took 1 base from V and 4 from J; bases not matched to a gene: 5.